The 19 T cell receptor beta chains in this list originate from one sample, sequenced in a study of cytomegalovirus exposure and HLA in healthy donors. The PCR contained 60 Vbeta and 13 Jbeta primers. Produced via immunoSEQ multiplex PCR; TCRdb's table is partial and in-frame only. Among around 110,000 clones, around 76% were seen once, and the ten largest hold under 3.5%. Material for sequencing was PBMCs. Receptor source: a man aged 25 to 45 in good health and CMV-seropositive.

V and J are TRBV7-8 and TRBJ1-5, with a possible D match to TRBD1 (6 bases). CDR1 is SGHVS and CDR2 is FQNEAQ in the germline V gene. Trimming removed 3 bases at V and 10 bases at J, with 22 bases between. The CDR3 is made up of 16 amino acids. The CDR3 DNA sequence: TGTGCCAGCAGCTTGGGCTCGGGGGGACAATCAGAACCCCAGCATTTT. Amino acids: CASSLGSGGQSEPQHF.

This chain connects TRBV5-1 to TRBJ2-6; D gene ambiguous. Germline V CDR1 and CDR2: SGHRS, YFSETQ. The CDR3 has 14 amino acids. V was pared by 6 bases and J by 0 bases, with 7 bases between. CDR3 nucleotide sequence: TGCGCCAGCACAACAATCTCTGGGGCCAACGTCCTGACTTTC. Translated, it gives CASTTISGANVLTF.

The chain has TRBV5-1 and TRBJ2-7; 7 nucleotides agree with TRBD1. V shed 3 bases, J shed 2 bases, and the junction held 5 bases outside the gene matches. The CDR3 extends over 14 amino acids. CDR1 and CDR2 (germline): SGHRS, YFSETQ. CDR3 sequence (DNA): TGCGCCAGCAGCTGGAGACAGGGACCCTACGAGCAGTACTTC. Amino acid sequence: CASSWRQGPYEQYF.

The genes are TRBV5-8 and TRBJ2-5, with TRBD2 identical over 13 bases. CDR3 length equals 16 residues. Germline CDR1 SGHTS, CDR2 YDEGEE. The trim removed 5 bases at V and 4 bases at J, leaving 8 bases unmatched. The CDR3 loop reads CASSPGTSGARETQYF. The CDR3 DNA reads as TGTGCCAGCAGTCCGGGGACTAGCGGGGCCAGAGAGACCCAGTACTTC.

In its sample, this clone was seen a few times. J is TRBJ2-3 and V is TRBV14, with D perhaps TRBD2 (6 bases). The germline gives CDR1 SGHDN, CDR2 FVKESK. CDR3 length equals 16 residues. The V gene lost 4 bases and the J gene lost 6 bases, with 20 bases spanning the gap. The CDR3 coding sequence is TGTGCCAGCAGCCGACTCTCCCGGAGGGGTGGGGATACGCAGTATTTT. Its protein is CASSRLSRRGGDTQYF.

The rearrangement joins TRBV7-9 to TRBJ1-1; D is unresolved. CDR3 length equals 13 residues. Germline-derived CDR1 and CDR2 are SEHNR and FQNEAQ (reference sequence). Trimming cost V 5 bases and J 7 bases, with 14 bases left between them. The CDR3 DNA sequence: TGTGCCAGCAGCCCCGGGATCCAGGTTGAAGCTTTCTTT. It is translated as CASSPGIQVEAFF.

Note on this clone: The sample contains more than one DNA sequence encoding this CDR3. This chain joins TRBV6-6 and TRBJ1-5, with 7 bases that match TRBD1. V lost 6 bases to trimming and J lost 10 bases; unmatched junction nucleotides: 15. Germline loops: CDR1 MNHNY, CDR2 SVGAGI (reference sequence). CDR3 length: 15 residues. Here the CDR3 reads CASSSSGRGSYPQHF. For the CDR3, the DNA is TGTGCCAGCAGCTCCTCGGGCAGGGGGTCATACCCCCAGCATTTT.

Notes on this clone: The junction differs from germline at one of its ends, possibly a read error. The rearrangement joins TRBV7-9 to TRBJ1-2; D is possibly TRBD1 (5 bases). The CDR3 has 14 amino acids. Germline V CDR1 and CDR2: SEHNR, FQNEAQ (reference sequence). CDR3 bases: TGTTCCAGCAGCCGAGACAGATATAACTATGGCTACACCTTC. Protein product: CSSSRDRYNYGYTF. Variable domain in full (rest from reference TRBV7-9 and TRBJ1-2): DTGVSQNPRHKITKRGQNVTFRCDPISEHNRLYWYRQTLGQGPEFLTYFQNEAQLEKSRLLSDRFSAERPKGSFSTLEIQRTEQGDSAMYLCSSSRDRYNYGYTFGSGTRLTVV.

The chain joins TRBV10-1 to TRBJ2-7, with 7 bases that match TRBD1. The CDR3 has 12 amino acids. Losses at the gene ends were 6 bases for V and 5 bases for J; bases not matched to a gene: 4. Germline values: CDR1 WNHNN, CDR2 SYGVQD (reference sequence). The CDR3, as DNA: TGCGCCAGCAGCGAACAGGGGAACGAGCAGTACTTC. It translates to CASSEQGNEQYF.

This chain uses TRBV7-6 with TRBJ2-5; 8 bases map to TRBD1. Near its end, the DNA agrees better with TRBJ2-7, so the J call may be wrong. CDR1 is SGHVS, CDR2 FNYEAQ, per germline. CDR3 length equals 16 residues. The CDR3 DNA reads TGTGCCAGCAGCCCCAGAGGACAGGGAAGCTCCTACGAGCAGTACTTC. Translation gives CASSPRGQGSSYEQYF.

With regard to this clone: At one end the junction does not follow the germline gene, possibly because of a read error. This chain links TRBV7-7 with TRBJ2-4; 9 bases are a match to TRBD2. The CDR3 runs to 18 residues. CDR1 and CDR2 (germline): SSHAT, FNYEAQ (reference sequence). The DNA of the CDR3 is TGTGCTAGCAGCTTAGTAGGCTTAGCGGGGGTAGCCAAAAACATTCAGTACTTC. Its protein product is CASSLVGLAGVAKNIQYF.

This clone occurred a few times. V gene TRBV5-1 combines with J gene TRBJ1-4, with D hard to call. The CDR3 runs 14 residues. Germline CDR1 is SGHRS and CDR2 is YFSETQ. Trimming removed 2 bases at V and 7 bases at J, with 12 bases between. CDR3 amino acids: CASSFVSRTEKLFF. For the CDR3, the DNA is TGCGCCAGCAGCTTCGTATCCAGAACTGAAAAACTGTTTTTT.

This sequence joins TRBV19 and TRBJ1-1, with 9 bases that match TRBD1. Germline V CDR1 and CDR2: LNHDA, SQIVND (reference sequence). The junction had 9 bases not matched to a gene; V was cut back by 4 bases and J by 0 bases. The CDR3 consists of 17 residues. The CDR3, as DNA: TGTGCCAGTAGTAAAAGGACAGGGGCTTCCATGAACACTGAAGCTTTCTTT. It codes for CASSKRTGASMNTEAFF. The full variable domain, in which reference TRBV19 and TRBJ1-1 provide the parts outside the CDR3, is DGGITQSPKYLFRKEGQNVTLSCEQNLNHDAMYWYRQDPGQGLRLIYYSQIVNDFQKGDIAEGYSVSREKKESFPLTVTSAQKNPTAFYLCASSKRTGASMNTEAFFGQGTRLTVV.

The chain combines TRBV19 with TRBJ1-4; no clear D gene. The ends were cut back, 3 bases at V and 3 bases at J, with 5 bases in the middle. CDR1 is LNHDA, CDR2 SQIVND, per germline (reference sequence). The CDR3 runs to 13 residues. CDR3 sequence reads: CASSILANEKLFF. In DNA, the CDR3 is TGTGCCAGTAGTATCTTAGCTAATGAAAAACTGTTTTTT. The variable domain in full, completed from reference TRBV19 and TRBJ1-4, reads DGGITQSPKYLFRKEGQNVTLSCEQNLNHDAMYWYRQDPGQGLRLIYYSQIVNDFQKGDIAEGYSVSREKKESFPLTVTSAQKNPTAFYLCASSILANEKLFFGSGTQLSVL.

The chain links TRBV19 to TRBJ2-7; 11 bases fit TRBD1. J was trimmed by 4 bases and V by 4 bases; bases with no gene match: 6. Germline V gene sequence: CDR1 LNHDA, CDR2 SQIVND (reference sequence). CDR3 length: 15 amino acids. In nucleotides, the CDR3 is TGTGCCAGTAGTAAATCCGGGACAGGGGGTTACGAGCAGTACTTC. Amino acids: CASSKSGTGGYEQYF.

The CDR3 sequence: CASSTGGYGYEQYF. Here the CDR3 DNA reads TGTGCCAGCTCCACCGGAGGGTACGGCTACGAGCAGTACTTC. The chain combines TRBV6-5 with TRBJ2-7, with a tentative D call TRBD2 (6 bases). V lost 8 bases and J lost 3, with 17 bases in between. CDR1 and CDR2 from the germline V gene are MNHEY and SVGAGI. The CDR3 contains 14 residues.

The chain uses TRBV4-1 and TRBJ1-6; 8 nucleotides match TRBD1. The CDR3 loop spans 20 amino acids. V shed 1 base, J shed 3 bases, and the junction held 14 bases outside the gene matches. Germline V gene data show CDR1 as MGHRA and CDR2 as YSYEKL. The CDR3 loop is CASSQVVWTGRNYYNSPLHF. The DNA of the CDR3 is TGCGCCAGCAGCCAAGTGGTGTGGACAGGGAGAAACTACTATAATTCACCCCTCCACTTT.

In its sample, this clone was seen once. This sequence joins TRBV7-9 and TRBJ2-2; D gene uncertain. The CDR3 is made up of 14 amino acids. The ends were cut back, 3 bases at V and 5 bases at J, with 10 bases in the middle. The germline V gene has CDR1 SEHNR and CDR2 FQNEAQ (reference sequence). The CDR3, as DNA: TGTGCCAGCAGCTTTGCAGGATTAACCGGGGAGCTGTTTTTT. Its translation is CASSFAGLTGELFF.

Concerning this clone: In the same sample, other DNA sequences code for this CDR3. V usage is TRBV9 and J usage is TRBJ2-3; 7 bases fit TRBD2. There are 15 residues in the CDR3. CDR1 and CDR2 from the germline V gene are SGDLS and YYNGEE. V gave up 0 bases and J gave up 1 base; unmatched junction bases: 2. CDR3 DNA sequence: TGTGCCAGCAGCGTAGTTGCGGGGGGCACAGATACGCAGTATTTT. Amino acid sequence: CASSVVAGGTDTQYF.